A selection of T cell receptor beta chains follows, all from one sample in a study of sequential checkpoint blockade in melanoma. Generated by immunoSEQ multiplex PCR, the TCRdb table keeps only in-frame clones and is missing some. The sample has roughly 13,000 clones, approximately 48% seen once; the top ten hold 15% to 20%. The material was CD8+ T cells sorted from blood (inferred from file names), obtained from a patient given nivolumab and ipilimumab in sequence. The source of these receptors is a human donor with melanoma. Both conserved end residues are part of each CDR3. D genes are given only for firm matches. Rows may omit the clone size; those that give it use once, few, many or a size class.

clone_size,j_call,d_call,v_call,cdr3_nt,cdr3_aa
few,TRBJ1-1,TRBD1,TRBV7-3,TGCGCCAGCAGCCTGAGGACAGGGGGGAACACTGAAGCTTTCTTT,CASSLRTGGNTEAFF
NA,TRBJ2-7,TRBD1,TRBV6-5,TGTGCCAGCAGTTACTCGGTAGGGGGCGGCTACGAGCAGTACTTC,CASSYSVGGGYEQYF
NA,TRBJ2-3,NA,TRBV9,TGTGCCAGCAGCCTTAGGGGGGGTTCCACAGATACGCAGTATTTT,CASSLRGGSTDTQYF
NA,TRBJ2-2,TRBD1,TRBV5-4,TGTGCCAGCAGCTTAGCGACAGGGGGCGTGATCGGGGAGCTGTTTTTT,CASSLATGGVIGELFF
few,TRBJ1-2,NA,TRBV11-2,TGTGCCAGCAGCGCCGGACAGTATGGCTACACCTTC,CASSAGQYGYTF
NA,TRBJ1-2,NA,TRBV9,TGTGCCAGCAGCGTAGCTTCAGCTAACTATGGCTACACCTTC,CASSVASANYGYTF
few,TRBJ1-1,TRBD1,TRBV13,TGTGCCAGCAGCTCAACGGGACAGGGGGCCACTGAAGCTTTCTTT,CASSSTGQGATEAFF
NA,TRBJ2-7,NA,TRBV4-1,TGCGCCAGCAGCCAGAATCCTCCCTCGGGACAAATAGCCTACGAGCAGTACTTC,CASSQNPPSGQIAYEQYF
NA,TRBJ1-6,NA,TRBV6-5,TGTGCCAGCAGTTACATGGGCACCCTCCACTTT,CASSYMGTLHF
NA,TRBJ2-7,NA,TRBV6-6,TGTGCCAGCAGATCAACTAGCAGCAACTACGAGCAGTACTTC,CASRSTSSNYEQYF
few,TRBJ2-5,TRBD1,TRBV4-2,TGTGCCAGCAGCCAGTTATTGACAGGGTCCAAGGAGACCCAGTACTTC,CASSQLLTGSKETQYF
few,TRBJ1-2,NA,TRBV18,TGTGCCAGCTCACCACCGGGGGGACTGACAACTTACTATGGCTACACCTTC,CASSPPGGLTTYYGYTF
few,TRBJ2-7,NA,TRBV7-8,TGTGCCAGCAGCCTTACGGGACTTACCTACGAGCAGTACTTC,CASSLTGLTYEQYF
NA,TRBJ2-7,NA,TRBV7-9,TGTGCCAGCAGCTTAGGTCGGTACGAGCAGTACTTC,CASSLGRYEQYF
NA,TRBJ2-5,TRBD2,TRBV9,TGTGCCAGCAGCTCGGGGGGGCTCGAGGAGACCCAGTACTTC,CASSSGGLEETQYF
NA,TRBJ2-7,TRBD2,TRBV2,TGTGCCAGCAGCCCTATAACTAGCGGGAAGACCTACGAGCAGTACTTC,CASSPITSGKTYEQYF
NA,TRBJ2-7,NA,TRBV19,TGTGCCAGTAGTATTACAGGGGAGGTGAGGTTCGAGCAGTACTTC,CASSITGEVRFEQYF
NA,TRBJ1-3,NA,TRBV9,TGTGCCAGCAGCGTTGAGGAGGGCAGGGGAAACACCATATATTTT,CASSVEEGRGNTIYF
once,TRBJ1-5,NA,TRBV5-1,TGCGCCAGCAGCTTGGGTAGTAGCAATCAGCCCCAGCATTTT,CASSLGSSNQPQHF
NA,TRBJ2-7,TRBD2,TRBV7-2,TGCGCCAGCAGCTTCGGGACGGGGGGTTCCTACGAGCAGTACTTC,CASSFGTGGSYEQYF
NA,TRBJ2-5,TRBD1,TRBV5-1,TGCGCCAGCAGCAGGATCGACAGGGGAGAAGAGACCCAGTACTTC,CASSRIDRGEETQYF
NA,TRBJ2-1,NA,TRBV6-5,TGTGCCAGCAGTGAAGTGCTAGCGAATGAGCAGTTCTTC,CASSEVLANEQFF
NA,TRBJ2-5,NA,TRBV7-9,TGTGCCAGCAGCTTATTGGGCCCCCAAGAGACCCAGTACTTC,CASSLLGPQETQYF
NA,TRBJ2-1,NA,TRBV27,TGTGCCAGCAGTCCGTCCGTCGGGACTTCGAATGGGAATGAGCAGTTCTTC,CASSPSVGTSNGNEQFF
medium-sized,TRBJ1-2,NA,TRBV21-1,TGTGCCAGCAGCAAAGAAGGGACAGGGGGCCGCTATGGCTACACCTTC,CASSKEGTGGRYGYTF
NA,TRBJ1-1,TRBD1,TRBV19,TGTGCCAGTAGTATGACAGGGTCCGGCACTGAAGCTTTCTTT,CASSMTGSGTEAFF
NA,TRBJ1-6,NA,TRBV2,TGTGCCAGGGGACTTACAAATTCACCCCTCCACTTT,CARGLTNSPLHF
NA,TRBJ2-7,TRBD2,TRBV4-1,TGCGCCAGCAGCCAAGGAGGTGGACTAGGCTACGAGCAGTACTTC,CASSQGGGLGYEQYF
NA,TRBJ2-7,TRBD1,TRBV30,TGTGCCTGTCTACCGGGACAGGGGCCCCACGAGCAGTACTTC,CACLPGQGPHEQYF
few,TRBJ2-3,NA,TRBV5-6,TGTGCCAGCAGCTCGCTACCCCTTGAGGCAGATACGCAGTATTTT,CASSSLPLEADTQYF
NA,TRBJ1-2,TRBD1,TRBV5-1,TGTGCCAGCAGCCCAGGGACAGTCTATGGCTACACCTTC,CASSPGTVYGYTF
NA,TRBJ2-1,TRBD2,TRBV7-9,TGTGCCAGCAGCTTCGGGGGGGCCTACAATGAGCAGTTCTTC,CASSFGGAYNEQFF
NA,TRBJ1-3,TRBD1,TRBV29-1,TGCAGCGTTGAGGCCTACAGGGGAGGTGGAAACACCATATATTTT,CSVEAYRGGGNTIYF
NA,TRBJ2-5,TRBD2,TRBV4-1,TGCGCCAGCAGCCAAGGTTTGGGCGGGGGAGAGACCCAGTACTTC,CASSQGLGGGETQYF
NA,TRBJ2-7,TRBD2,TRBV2,TGTGCCAGCAGTCACCGGACTAGCGGGAACACCTACGAGCAGTACTTC,CASSHRTSGNTYEQYF
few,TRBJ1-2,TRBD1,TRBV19,TGTGCCAGAAGCAGGGGGGCCTATGGCTACACCTTC,CARSRGAYGYTF
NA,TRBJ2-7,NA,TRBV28,TGTGCCAGCAGTTCCACCGGAGTATACGAGCAGTACTTC,CASSSTGVYEQYF
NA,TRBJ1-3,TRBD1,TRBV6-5,TGTGCCAGCGGGACAGGCATTATCTCTGGAAACACCATATATTTT,CASGTGIISGNTIYF
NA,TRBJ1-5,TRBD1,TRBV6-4,TGTGCCAGCACTGACGACAGGGACCCTGGCAATCAGCCCCAGCATTTT,CASTDDRDPGNQPQHF
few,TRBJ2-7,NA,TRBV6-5,TGTGCCAGCAGTTACGATAACAGCCTTTACGAGCAGTACTTC,CASSYDNSLYEQYF
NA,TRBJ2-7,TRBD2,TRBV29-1,TGCAGCGTTGAAGTGGTAGCGGGAGTGAGTTACGAGCAGTACTTC,CSVEVVAGVSYEQYF
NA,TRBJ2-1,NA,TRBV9,TGTGCCAGCAGCGTAGCACCCACAGACAATGAGCAGTTCTTC,CASSVAPTDNEQFF
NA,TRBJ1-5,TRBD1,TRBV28,TGTGCCAGCAGTTTAAGGCAGGGGGCGAAACAGCCCCAGCATTTT,CASSLRQGAKQPQHF
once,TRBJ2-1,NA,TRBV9,TGTGCCAGCAGCGTAGAGGCCCTAGCTGGGTATGAGCAGTTCTTC,CASSVEALAGYEQFF
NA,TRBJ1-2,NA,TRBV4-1,TGCGCCAGCAGCCAAGATGAGGGTGCGGCTCACTATGGCTACACCTTC,CASSQDEGAAHYGYTF
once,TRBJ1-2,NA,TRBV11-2,TGTGCCAGCAGCTTAGATCCCACAGGGCGGTATGGCTACACCTTC,CASSLDPTGRYGYTF
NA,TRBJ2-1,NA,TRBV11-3,TGTGCCAGCAGCCATATGGGGGGATTGGGGAATGAGCAGTTCTTC,CASSHMGGLGNEQFF
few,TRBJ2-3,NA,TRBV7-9,TGTGCCAGCAGCTTAGGCCCCGAAAAGTCCCGCAGTCGCACAGATACGCAGTATTTT,CASSLGPEKSRSRTDTQYF
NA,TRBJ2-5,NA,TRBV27,TGTGCCAGCAGTTTTGGGTCAGGGGCAATAGAGACCCAGTACTTC,CASSFGSGAIETQYF
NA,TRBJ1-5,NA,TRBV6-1,TGTGCCAGCTTAAGTGTCGGGGAACAGCCCCAGCATTTT,CASLSVGEQPQHF
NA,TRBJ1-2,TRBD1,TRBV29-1,TGCAGCGTTGAGACAGGGAGTTTAGCTGATGGCTACACCTTC,CSVETGSLADGYTF
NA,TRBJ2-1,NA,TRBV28,TGTGCCAGCAGCCTCCCATCGGGTACAGTGGGGCTTAAAGGCGACAATGAGCAGTTCTTC,CASSLPSGTVGLKGDNEQFF
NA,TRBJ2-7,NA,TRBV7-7,TGTGCCAGCAGCTGGGGACATAACTACGAGCAGTACTTC,CASSWGHNYEQYF
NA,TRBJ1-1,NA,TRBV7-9,TGTGCCAGCAGCCCTAGGGAGGGGCAGGGAAACACTGAAGCTTTCTTT,CASSPREGQGNTEAFF